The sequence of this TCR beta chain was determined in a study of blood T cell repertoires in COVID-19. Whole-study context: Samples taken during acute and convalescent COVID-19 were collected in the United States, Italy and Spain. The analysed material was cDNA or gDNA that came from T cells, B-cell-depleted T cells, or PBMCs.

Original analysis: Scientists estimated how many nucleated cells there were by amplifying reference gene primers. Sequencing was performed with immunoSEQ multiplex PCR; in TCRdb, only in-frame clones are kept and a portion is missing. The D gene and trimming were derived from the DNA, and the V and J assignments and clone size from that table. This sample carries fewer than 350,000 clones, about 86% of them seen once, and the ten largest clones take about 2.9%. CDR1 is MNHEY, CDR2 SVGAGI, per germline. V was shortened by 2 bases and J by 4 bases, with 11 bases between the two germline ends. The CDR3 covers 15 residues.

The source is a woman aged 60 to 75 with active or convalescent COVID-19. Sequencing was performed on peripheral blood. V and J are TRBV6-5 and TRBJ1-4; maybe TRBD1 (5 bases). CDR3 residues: CASSYRGSHNEKLFF. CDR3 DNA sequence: TGTGCCAGCAGTTACAGGGGCAGTCATAATGAAAAACTGTTTTTT.